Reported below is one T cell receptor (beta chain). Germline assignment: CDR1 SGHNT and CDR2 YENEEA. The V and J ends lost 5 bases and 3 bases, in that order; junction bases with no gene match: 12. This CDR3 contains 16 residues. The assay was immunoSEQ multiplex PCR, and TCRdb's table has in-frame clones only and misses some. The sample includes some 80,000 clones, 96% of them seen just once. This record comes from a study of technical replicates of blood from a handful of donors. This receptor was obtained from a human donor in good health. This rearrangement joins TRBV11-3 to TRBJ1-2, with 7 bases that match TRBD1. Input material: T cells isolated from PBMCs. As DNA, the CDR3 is TGTGCCAGCAGCGCTAGGTACAGGGGAGGAGACTATGGCTACACCTTC. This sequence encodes CASSARYRGGDYGYTF.